The rows below give T cell receptor beta chains drawn from one sample of a study of blood T cell repertoires in COVID-19. Profiled with immunoSEQ multiplex PCR; TCRdb holds only in-frame clones, not every one. This table has tens of thousands of clones, around 90% appearing once. The sequencing sample was made of peripheral blood. The receptors were sampled from a man between 60 and 75 years old with active or convalescent COVID-19. The conserved cysteine and the conserved F or W are not part of the CDR3 here.

v_call cdr3_aa
TRBV28 ASGSSAYGYT
TRBV5-5 ASRWAGGTEAF
TRBV6-2/TRBV6-3 ASSPGLFAGELF
TRBV5-5 ASRSGRFSEETQY
TRBV27 ASSLLGDRANEKLF
TRBV19 ASSIESSSQPQH
TRBV3-1/TRBV3-2 ASSQGASEAF
TRBV28 ASSSPSGRASNEQF
TRBV2 ASSPRWGTYYEQY
TRBV29-1 SVEGLAGVAGGELF
TRBV5-1 ASGQENTGELF
TRBV15 ATSRGNRGGNQPQH
TRBV7-8 ASSLEAGTSHEQY
TRBV3-1/TRBV3-2 ASSQEQRRYHSYEQY
TRBV11-2 ASSDGLAGLNEQF
TRBV5-1 ASSLDPQGSSIY
TRBV4-1 ASSPFPQGITGANVLT
TRBV30 AWSTNPNSPLH
TRBV28 ATGQGGANEKLF
TRBV12-3/TRBV12-4 ASSFGQGTEAF
TRBV5-1 ASSPRTGENQPQH
TRBV30 AWSPRGDTQY
TRBV5-4 ASSIQGVQPQH
TRBV28 ASKLQSGEAF
TRBV12-3/TRBV12-4 ASSPRLAETQY
TRBV5-1 ASSFGGYTEAF
TRBV7-2 ASSLYNNEQF
TRBV29-1 SVEATGDYGYT
TRBV12-3/TRBV12-4 ASRPGNTGELF
TRBV12-3/TRBV12-4 ASSLGGQGY
TRBV4-2 ASSQVVSGGIQETQY
TRBV4-2 ASSRTAGGDTDTQY
TRBV19 ATPRRGLDTGELF
TRBV6-5 ASSPLRNSYEQY
TRBV14 ASSQDLGLAGHEQF
TRBV6-5 ASRMTGVGYEQY
TRBV5-1 ASSLGTSGKPTDTQY
TRBV11-2 ASSLSGWDSNYGYT
TRBV11-2 ASSFGLAGTDTQY
TRBV15 ATSRESWTGGHPGNQPQH
TRBV5-4 ASSLSGTAAYEQY
TRBV7-2 ASSRRAGAGGELF
TRBV28 ASSVTGLRQDEKLF
TRBV3-1/TRBV3-2 ASQGTGNTIY
TRBV7-2 ASSLRALSQGAPYEQY
TRBV7-2 ASSPQGFYGYT
TRBV6-1 ASSENSGTGLWPQH
TRBV10-3 AISESPPGHQSKSEAF
TRBV7-2 ASTPGVSYEQY
TRBV10-3 AITRASTDTQY
TRBV6-5 ASFTGNSYNEQF
TRBV29-1 SVEKWESSYNEQF
TRBV2 ASSAQISGANVLT